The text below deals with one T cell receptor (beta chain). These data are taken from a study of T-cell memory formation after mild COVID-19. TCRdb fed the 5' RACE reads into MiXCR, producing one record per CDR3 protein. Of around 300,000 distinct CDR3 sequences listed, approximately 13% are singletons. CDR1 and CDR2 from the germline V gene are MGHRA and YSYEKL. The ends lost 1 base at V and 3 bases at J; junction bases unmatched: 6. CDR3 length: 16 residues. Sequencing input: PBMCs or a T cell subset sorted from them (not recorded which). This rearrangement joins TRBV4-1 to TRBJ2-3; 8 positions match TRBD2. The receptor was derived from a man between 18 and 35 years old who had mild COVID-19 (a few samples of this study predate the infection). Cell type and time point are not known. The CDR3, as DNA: TGCGCCAGCAGCCAAGCGAGGCGGGGGGTTACAGATACGCAGTATTTT. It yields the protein CASSQARRGVTDTQYF.